This entry concerns a single T cell receptor (beta chain). Its antigen is not identified. The data originate from a study of vaccination effects on CD4 cells after COVID-19. The method was immunoSEQ multiplex PCR; TCRdb's version includes in-frame clones alone and lacks a portion of them. The table includes 50,000 to 75,000 clones, approximately 70% detected once. When less than 11 days of culture had elapsed, CD4+ T cells were isolated. The clonotype was recovered from a human donor who had a prior SARS-CoV-2 infection. The specimen comprised CD4+ T cells from PBMCs cultured without peptide, sampled before COVID-19 vaccination.

The CDR3 DNA reads TGTGCCAGCAGACCCCAGGGTCACTATGGCTACACCTTC. It encodes CASRPQGHYGYTF. J is TRBJ1-2 and V is TRBV6-5; D perhaps matches TRBD1 (5 bases). Germline CDR1 MNHEY, CDR2 SVGAGI. The V and J ends lost 6 bases and 3 bases respectively, with 11 bases between them. The CDR3 totals 13 residues.